This entry describes one TCR beta chain. The antigen remains undetermined. The PCR was carried out with 60 Vbeta primers and 13 Jbeta primers. Profiling relied on immunoSEQ multiplex PCR, and the TCRdb table lists in-frame clones only, not all of them. The sample lists nearly 110,000 clones; about 75% were seen once. The data originate from a study of cytomegalovirus exposure and HLA in healthy donors. Study results and limitations: Across donors, most TCRs were seen rarely, yet some public ones were widespread.

Input material: PBMCs. The source is a man aged 40-49 years in good health and CMV-seronegative.

DNA of the CDR3: TGTGCCAGTAGTAGCCCCGCGGGTTTCTCTGGAAACACCATATATTTT. Protein sequence: CASSSPAGFSGNTIYF. The genes are TRBV19 and TRBJ1-3; D ambiguous. The V end lost 4 bases, the J end lost 0 bases, and 13 bases lay between the germline ends. The CDR3 has 16 residues. Germline assignment: CDR1 LNHDA and CDR2 SQIVND (reference sequence).